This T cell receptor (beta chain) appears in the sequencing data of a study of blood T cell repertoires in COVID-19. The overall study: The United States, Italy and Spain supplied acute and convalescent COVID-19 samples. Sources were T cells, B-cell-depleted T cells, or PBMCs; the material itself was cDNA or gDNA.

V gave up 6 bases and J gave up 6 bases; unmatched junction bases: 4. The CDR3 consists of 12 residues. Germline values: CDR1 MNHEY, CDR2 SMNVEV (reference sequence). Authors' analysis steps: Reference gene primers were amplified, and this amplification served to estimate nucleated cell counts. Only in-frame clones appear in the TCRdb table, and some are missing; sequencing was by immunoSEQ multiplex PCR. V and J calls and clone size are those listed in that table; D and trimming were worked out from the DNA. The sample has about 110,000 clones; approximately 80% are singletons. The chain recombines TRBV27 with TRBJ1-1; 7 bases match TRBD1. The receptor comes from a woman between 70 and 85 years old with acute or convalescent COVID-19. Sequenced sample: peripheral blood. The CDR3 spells CASRGQESEAFF. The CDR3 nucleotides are TGTGCCAGCAGAGGACAGGAGTCTGAAGCTTTCTTT.